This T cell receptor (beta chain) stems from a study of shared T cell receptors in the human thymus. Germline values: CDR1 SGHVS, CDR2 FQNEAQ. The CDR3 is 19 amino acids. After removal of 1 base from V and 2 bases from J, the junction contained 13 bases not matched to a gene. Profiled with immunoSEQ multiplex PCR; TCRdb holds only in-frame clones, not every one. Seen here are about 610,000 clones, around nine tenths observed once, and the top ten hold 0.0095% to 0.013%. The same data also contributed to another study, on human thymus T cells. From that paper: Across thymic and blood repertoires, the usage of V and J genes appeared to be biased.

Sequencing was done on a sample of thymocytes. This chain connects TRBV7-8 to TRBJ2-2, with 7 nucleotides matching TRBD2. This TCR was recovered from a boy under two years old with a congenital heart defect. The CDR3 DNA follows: TGTGCCAGCAGCTTAGTGGGTTATTTTCGACTAGCCAACACCGGGGAGCTGTTTTTT. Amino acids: CASSLVGYFRLANTGELFF. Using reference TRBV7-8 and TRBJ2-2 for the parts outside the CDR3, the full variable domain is GAGVSQSPRYKVAKRGQDVALRCDPISGHVSLFWYQQALGQGPEFLTYFQNEAQLDKSGLPSDRFFAERPEGSVSTLKIQRTQQEDSAVYLCASSLVGYFRLANTGELFFGEGSRLTVL.